This entry lists 24 T cell receptor beta chains sequenced from one sample in a study of CXCR3-negative and CXCR3-positive naive CD8 T cells. Study findings and constraints: In CXCR3-positive naive cells, the TRB CDR3s were more hydrophobic than in CXCR3-negative naive cells.

With UMI labels, 5' RACE was used to prepare the TRB cDNA libraries. TCRdb derives one entry per CDR3 protein from the 5' RACE reads, leaving out DNA. The sample totals approximately 130,000 distinct CDR3 sequences. These TCRs are of unknown antigen specificity. The sequenced material came from naive CXCR3+ CD8+ T cells from blood. Subset in this sample: CD45RO-CCR7+CD27+CD95- naive CD8+ T cells expressing CXCR3 (TNR3+). The receptors shown here come from a human donor in good health. Some clones in this sample may be carry-over from other donors' samples.

This chain joins TRBV7-6 and TRBJ1-5; TCRdb calls TRBD1, which cannot be checked without DNA. Germline CDR1 reads SGHVS; CDR2 reads FNYEAQ. The CDR3 has 14 residues. The CDR3 is CASSWGGGNQPQHF.

CDR3 protein: CAISETGAGANVLTF. This chain joins TRBV10-3 and TRBJ2-6; TCRdb designates TRBD1, a call that cannot be tested without DNA. Germline values: CDR1 ENHRY, CDR2 SYGVKD. CDR3 size: 15 residues.

The chain joins TRBV28 to TRBJ1-2. CDR1 MDHEN and CDR2 SYDVKM come from the germline V gene. The CDR3 is 16 residues long. This CDR3 reads CASSFSGRTPLHGYTF.

This rearrangement joins TRBV11-3 to TRBJ1-4; lacking DNA, the TRBD1 call made by TCRdb goes unchecked. Germline V CDR1 and CDR2: SGHNT, YENEEA. The CDR3 is made up of 15 amino acids. The CDR3 loop is CASSLRDRGVKNCFF. The entire variable domain, with the rest obtained from reference TRBV11-3 and TRBJ1-4, is as follows: EAGVVQSPRYKIIEKKQPVAFWCNPISGHNTLYWYLQNLGQGPELLIRYENEEAVDDSQLPKDRFSAERLKGVDSTLKIQPAELGDSAVYLCASSLRDRGVKNCFFGSGTQLSVL.

The CDR3 sequence is CSARDREKETQYF. V and J are TRBV20-1 and TRBJ2-5; TCRdb selects TRBD1, and the lack of DNA leaves this call unchecked. Germline CDR1 DFQATT, CDR2 SNEGSKA (reference sequence). The length of the CDR3 is 13 residues.

This sequence joins TRBV15 and TRBJ2-1; checking the TCRdb D call of TRBD2 is not possible without DNA. In germline, CDR1 is LNHNV, CDR2 YYDKDF (reference sequence). The CDR3 length is 12 residues. This CDR3 reads CATSRVGGPQFF.

The CDR3 loop reads CASSRGTGITDTQYF. The V gene is TRBV4-3, the J gene TRBJ2-3; TCRdb gives TRBD1 as the D gene, but with no DNA this cannot be confirmed. The germline V gene encodes CDR1 LGHNA and CDR2 YSLEER. The CDR3 covers 15 residues.

The V gene is TRBV7-3, the J gene TRBJ1-1; absent DNA, TCRdb's TRBD1 call cannot be checked. This CDR3 contains 15 residues. Germline CDR1 and CDR2: SGHTA and FQGTGA. CDR3 protein: CASSLTGQGRAEAFF.

The chain joins TRBV14 to TRBJ1-1; the TCRdb D gene call, TRBD1, has no DNA to confirm it. The CDR3 is 16 amino acids. In germline, CDR1 is SGHDN, CDR2 FVKESK. CDR3 loop: CASSQEWAGGNTEAFF. Supplemented by reference TRBV14 and TRBJ1-1, the full variable domain reads EAGVTQFPSHSVIEKGQTVTLRCDPISGHDNLYWYRRVMGKEIKFLLHFVKESKQDESGMPNNRFLAERTGGTYSTLKVQPAELEDSGVYFCASSQEWAGGNTEAFFGQGTRLTVV.

The gene calls are TRBV7-7 and TRBJ2-7. This CDR3 has 14 amino acids. Germline CDR1 reads SSHAT; CDR2 reads FNYEAQ (reference sequence). CDR3: CASSPEWGNYEQYF. The variable domain in full, with the rest retrieved from reference TRBV7-7 and TRBJ2-7, is GAGVSQSPRYKVTKRGQDVTLRCDPISSHATLYWYQQALGQGPEFLTYFNYEAQPDKSGLPSDRFSAERPEGSISTLTIQRTEQRDSAMYRCASSPEWGNYEQYFGPGTRLTVT.

The chain is built from TRBV29-1 and TRBJ1-5. CDR1 and CDR2 (germline): SQVTM, ANQGSEA. CDR3 length: 13 residues. This chain's CDR3 is CSAAGGSNQPQHF.

V and J are TRBV11-3 and TRBJ2-3. This CDR3 has 14 amino acids. In germline, CDR1 is SGHNT, CDR2 YENEEA. CDR3 protein: CASSLVYSTDTQYF.

The gene calls are TRBV6-1 and TRBJ1-6; lacking DNA, the TRBD1 call made by TCRdb goes unchecked. Germline loops: CDR1 MNHNS, CDR2 SASEGT. The CDR3 sequence is 15 residues long. The CDR3: CASSELTGDNSPLHF.

The V call is TRBV28, the J call TRBJ2-7; the D call from TCRdb, TRBD2, cannot be confirmed without DNA. The CDR3 runs to 11 residues. CDR1 MDHEN and CDR2 SYDVKM come from the germline V gene. The CDR3 spells CASSPLVVQYF.

This CDR3 is CASSHWTSVNNEQFF. The rearrangement uses TRBV7-9 and TRBJ2-1; TCRdb proposes TRBD2, but this gene call is untestable without DNA. Germline values: CDR1 SEHNR, CDR2 FQNEAQ (reference sequence). The CDR3 length is 15 residues.

This chain links TRBV4-2 with TRBJ1-1. This CDR3 is built from 15 residues. In germline, CDR1 is LGHNA, CDR2 YNFKEQ. Here the CDR3 reads CASSQRPSRDTEAFF.

The V and J genes are TRBV19 and TRBJ2-1; the TRBD2 assignment by TCRdb is unverifiable without DNA. CDR3 length equals 17 residues. Germline lookup yields CDR1 LNHDA and CDR2 SQIVND (reference sequence). CDR3 sequence reads: CASSWTYSGSAYNEQFF.

The genes are TRBV29-1 and TRBJ2-7; TCRdb picks TRBD1, but there is no DNA to check that call. Germline CDR1 and CDR2: SQVTM and ANQGSEA. This CDR3 has 13 amino acids. The CDR3 loop is CSVVRDTTYEQYF.

This chain joins TRBV11-1 and TRBJ2-3; TCRdb gives TRBD1 as the D gene, but with no DNA this cannot be confirmed. The CDR3 has 15 amino acids. In germline, CDR1 is SGHAT, CDR2 FQDESV (reference sequence). This CDR3 reads CASSAIDRVSDTQYF.

CDR3 protein: CASTQNIRRLAGGYEQYF. This chain uses TRBV6-1 with TRBJ2-7; TCRdb returns TRBD2, unconfirmable since there is no DNA. This CDR3 contains 18 residues. The germline gives CDR1 MNHNS, CDR2 SASEGT.

The gene calls are TRBV29-1 and TRBJ2-1; TCRdb reports TRBD1, a call that lacks DNA to check it against. The germline CDR1 and CDR2 sequences are SQVTM and ANQGSEA. The CDR3 is 15 residues long. The CDR3 reads CSVEGTGNSNNEQFF.

The chain links TRBV9 to TRBJ2-1; the TCRdb call, TRBD2, lacks DNA for checking. Germline V gene sequence: CDR1 SGDLS, CDR2 YYNGEE. The CDR3 is made up of 12 amino acids. The CDR3 loop reads CASSGGGNEQFF. The full variable domain, with the rest looked up from reference TRBV9 and TRBJ2-1, is DSGVTQTPKHLITATGQRVTLRCSPRSGDLSVYWYQQSLDQGLQFLIQYYNGEERAKGNILERFSAQQFPDLHSELNLSSLELGDSALYFCASSGGGNEQFFGPGTRLTVL.

This chain uses TRBV20-1 with TRBJ2-7; checking the TCRdb D call of TRBD1 is not possible without DNA. Germline CDR1 DFQATT, CDR2 SNEGSKA (reference sequence). CDR3 length equals 13 residues. The CDR3 spells CSAKGTVTYEQYF.

This CDR3 is CASSQDRGVGEQYF. J is TRBJ2-7 and V is TRBV4-3; TCRdb's D gene call, TRBD2, goes unchecked for lack of DNA. This CDR3 region has 14 residues. CDR1 and CDR2 from the germline V gene are LGHNA and YSLEER.